This T cell receptor (beta chain) was retrieved from a study of patients and donors after allogeneic stem cell transplantation (TCRdb year 2020). A remark on this clonotype: Its antigen has not been determined. No clone much larger than this one lies a single base away; base qualities are absent.

Including the terminal cysteine and phenylalanine, the CDR3 comprises 16 residues. Solely the CDR3 DNA is kept, with 48 bases framed from the first base. V and J lose 2 bases and 0 bases, and a span of 11 bases separates them. CDR1 is given as ENHRY and CDR2 as SYGVKD, both from the germline V gene. The library was built by means of RT-PCR. Sequenced on a NextSeq 550. TCRdb ran its own pipeline on the public reads, namely fastp trimming at Q25 and MiXCR clone calling, and kept in-frame beta chains. Each CDR3 protein gets just one entry, which takes the most common genes and DNA from the rows behind it. Counted in this sample were roughly 960,000 distinct CDR3 sequences; over 15% of them appeared once. The ten largest clones capture roughly 6% of the sample.

The receptor was derived from a human donor who was either an allogeneic HSCT recipient or a stem cell or donor lymphocyte infusion donor (not recorded which). It is not recorded whose cells these are; they may come from a transplant donor. Sequencing was performed on blood, either unsorted or a sorted T cell fraction (not recorded which). The V gene is TRBV10-3 and the J gene is TRBJ2-1; the D gene is perhaps TRBD2, on 6 matching bases. This receptor has the CDR3 CAISERAGNSYNEQFF. The nucleotide sequence reads as follows: TGTGCCATCAGTGAGAGGGCGGGAAACTCCTACAATGAGCAGTTCTTC.